The present T cell receptor beta chain was sequenced within a study of blood T cell repertoires in COVID-19. V dropped 0 bases and J dropped 3 bases, with 15 bases sitting between them. Germline CDR1 and CDR2: MNHEY and SVGAGI. The CDR3 consists of 16 residues. This clone appeared a single time. The table came from immunoSEQ multiplex PCR; TCRdb's copy has only in-frame clones and leaves some out. The repertoire includes around 80,000 clones, around 79% of them detected once, and over 5.5% sits in the top ten. The sequencing sample was made of peripheral blood. The genes are TRBV6-5 and TRBJ2-7, with D perhaps matching TRBD2 (6 bases). The receptor comes from a man in his fifties or sixties with active or convalescent COVID-19. CDR3 sequence reads: CASSYSEGRIIYEQYF. CDR3 nucleotide sequence: TGTGCCAGCAGTTACTCGGAGGGGCGAATAATCTACGAGCAGTACTTC.